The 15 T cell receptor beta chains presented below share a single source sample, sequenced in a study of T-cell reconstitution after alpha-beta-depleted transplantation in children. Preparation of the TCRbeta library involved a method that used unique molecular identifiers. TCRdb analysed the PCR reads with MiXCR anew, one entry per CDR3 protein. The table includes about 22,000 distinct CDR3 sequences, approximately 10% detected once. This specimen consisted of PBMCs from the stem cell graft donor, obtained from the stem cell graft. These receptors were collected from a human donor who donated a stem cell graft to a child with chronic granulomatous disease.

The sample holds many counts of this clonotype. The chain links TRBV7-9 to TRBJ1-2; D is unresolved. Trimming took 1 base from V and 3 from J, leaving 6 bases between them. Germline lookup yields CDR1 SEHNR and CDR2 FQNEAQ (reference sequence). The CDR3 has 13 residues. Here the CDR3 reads CASSLGPHYGYTF. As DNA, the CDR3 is TGTGCCAGCAGCTTAGGACCCCACTATGGCTACACCTTC.

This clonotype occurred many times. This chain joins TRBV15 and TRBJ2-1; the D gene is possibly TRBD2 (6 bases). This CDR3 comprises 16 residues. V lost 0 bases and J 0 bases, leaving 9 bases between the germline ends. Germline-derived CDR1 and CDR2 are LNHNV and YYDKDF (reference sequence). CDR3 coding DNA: TGTGCCACCAGCAGAGATAGCGGTAGCTCCTACAATGAGCAGTTCTTC. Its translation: CATSRDSGSSYNEQFF.

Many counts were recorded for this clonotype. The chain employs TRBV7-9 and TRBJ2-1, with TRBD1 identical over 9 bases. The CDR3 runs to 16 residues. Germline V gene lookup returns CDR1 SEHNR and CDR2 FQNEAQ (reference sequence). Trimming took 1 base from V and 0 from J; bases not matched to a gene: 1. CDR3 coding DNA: TGTGCCAGCAGCTTAGTGGGACAGGGCTCCTACAATGAGCAGTTCTTC. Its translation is CASSLVGQGSYNEQFF.

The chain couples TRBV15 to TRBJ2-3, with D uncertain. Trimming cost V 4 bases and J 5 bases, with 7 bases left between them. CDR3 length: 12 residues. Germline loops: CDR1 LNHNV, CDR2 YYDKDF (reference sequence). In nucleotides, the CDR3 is TGTGCCACCAGCACAAATTTAGATACGCAGTATTTT. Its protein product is CATSTNLDTQYF. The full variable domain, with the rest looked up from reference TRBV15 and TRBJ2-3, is DAMVIQNPRYQVTQFGKPVTLSCSQTLNHNVMYWYQQKSSQAPKLLFHYYDKDFNNEADTPDNFQSRRPNTSFCFLDIRSPGLGDTAMYLCATSTNLDTQYFGPGTRLTVL.

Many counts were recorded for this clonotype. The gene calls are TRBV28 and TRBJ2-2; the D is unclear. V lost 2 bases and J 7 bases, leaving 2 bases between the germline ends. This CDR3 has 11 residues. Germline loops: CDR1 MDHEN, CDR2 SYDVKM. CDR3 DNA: TGTGCCAGCAGTTTAAGCGGGGAGCTGTTTTTT. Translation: CASSLSGELFF.

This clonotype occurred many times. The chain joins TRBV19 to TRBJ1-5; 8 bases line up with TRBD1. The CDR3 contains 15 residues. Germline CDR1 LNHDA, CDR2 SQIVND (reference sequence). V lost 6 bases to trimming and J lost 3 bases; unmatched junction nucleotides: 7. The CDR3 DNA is TGTGCCAGTAGCGTCAGGGGGCACGACAATCAGCCCCAGCATTTT. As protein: CASSVRGHDNQPQHF.

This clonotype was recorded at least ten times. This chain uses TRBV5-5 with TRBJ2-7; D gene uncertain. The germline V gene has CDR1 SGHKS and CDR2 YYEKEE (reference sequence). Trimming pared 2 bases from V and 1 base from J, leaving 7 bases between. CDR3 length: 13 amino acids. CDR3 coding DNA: TGTGCCAGCAGCTTAGACGGGTCCTACGAGCAGTACTTC. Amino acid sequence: CASSLDGSYEQYF.

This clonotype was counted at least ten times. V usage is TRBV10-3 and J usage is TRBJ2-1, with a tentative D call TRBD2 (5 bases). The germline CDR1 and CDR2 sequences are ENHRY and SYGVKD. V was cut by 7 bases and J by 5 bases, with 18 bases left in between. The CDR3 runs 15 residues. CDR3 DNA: TGTGCCATCACCGGGGAGACTAAGAAGGACAATGAGCAGTTCTTC. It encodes CAITGETKKDNEQFF.

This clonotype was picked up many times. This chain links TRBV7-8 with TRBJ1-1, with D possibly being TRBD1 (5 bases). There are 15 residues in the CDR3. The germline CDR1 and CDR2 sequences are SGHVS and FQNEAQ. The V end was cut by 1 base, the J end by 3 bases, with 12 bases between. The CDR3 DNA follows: TGTGCCAGCAGCTTAGGGCGGCGGGGGGACACTGAAGCTTTCTTT. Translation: CASSLGRRGDTEAFF.

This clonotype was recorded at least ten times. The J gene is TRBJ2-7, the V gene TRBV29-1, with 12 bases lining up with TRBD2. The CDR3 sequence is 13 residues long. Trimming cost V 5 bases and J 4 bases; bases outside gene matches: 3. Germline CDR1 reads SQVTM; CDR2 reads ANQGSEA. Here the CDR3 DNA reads TGCAGCGTTTCCCTAGCGGGAGGGTACGAGCAGTACTTC. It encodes CSVSLAGGYEQYF.

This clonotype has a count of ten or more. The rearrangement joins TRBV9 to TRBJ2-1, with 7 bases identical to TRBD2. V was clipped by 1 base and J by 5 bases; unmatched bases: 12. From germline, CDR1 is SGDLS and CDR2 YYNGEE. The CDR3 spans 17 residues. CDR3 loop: CASSVRAGRYLNNEQFF. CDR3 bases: TGTGCCAGCAGCGTAAGAGCGGGGCGGTACTTGAACAATGAGCAGTTCTTC.

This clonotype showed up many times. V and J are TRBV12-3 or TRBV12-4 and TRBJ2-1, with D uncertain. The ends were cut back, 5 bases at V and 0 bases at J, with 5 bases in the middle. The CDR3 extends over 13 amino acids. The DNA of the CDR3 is TGTGCCAGCAGTAAGAACTCCTACAATGAGCAGTTCTTC. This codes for CASSKNSYNEQFF.

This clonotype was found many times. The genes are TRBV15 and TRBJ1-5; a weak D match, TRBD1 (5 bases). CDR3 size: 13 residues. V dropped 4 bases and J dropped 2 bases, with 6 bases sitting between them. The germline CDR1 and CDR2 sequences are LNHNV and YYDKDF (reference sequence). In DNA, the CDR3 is TGTGCCACCAGCAAGACAGGCAATCAGCCCCAGCATTTT. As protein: CATSKTGNQPQHF.

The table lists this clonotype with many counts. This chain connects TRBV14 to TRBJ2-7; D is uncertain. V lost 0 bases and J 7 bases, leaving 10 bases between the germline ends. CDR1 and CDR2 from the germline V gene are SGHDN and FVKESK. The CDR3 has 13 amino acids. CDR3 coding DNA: TGTGCCAGCAGCCAAGATAGTTTGGGGGAGCAGTACTTC. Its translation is CASSQDSLGEQYF.

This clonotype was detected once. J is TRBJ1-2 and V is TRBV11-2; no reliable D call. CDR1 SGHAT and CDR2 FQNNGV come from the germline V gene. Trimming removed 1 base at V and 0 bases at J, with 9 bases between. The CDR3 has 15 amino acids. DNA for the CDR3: TGTGCCAGCAGCTTAGGTCCAGATTCTAACTATGGCTACACCTTC. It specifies CASSLGPDSNYGYTF.